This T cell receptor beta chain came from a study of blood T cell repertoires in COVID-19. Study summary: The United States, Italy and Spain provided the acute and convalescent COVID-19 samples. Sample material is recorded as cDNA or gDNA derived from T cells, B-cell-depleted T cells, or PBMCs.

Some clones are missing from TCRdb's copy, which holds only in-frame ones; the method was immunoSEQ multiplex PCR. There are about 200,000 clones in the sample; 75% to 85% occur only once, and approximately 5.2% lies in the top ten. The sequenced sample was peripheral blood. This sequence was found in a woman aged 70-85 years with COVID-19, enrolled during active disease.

CDR3 amino acids: CASSRVGQGRLAGGINEQFF. The CDR3 region has the DNA TGTGCCAGTAGTCGGGTGGGTCAGGGTAGGCTAGCGGGAGGAATCAATGAGCAGTTCTTC. The J gene is TRBJ2-1, the V gene TRBV19, with TRBD2 matching over 11 bases. This CDR3 has 20 amino acids. Germline CDR1 is LNHDA and CDR2 is SQIVND (reference sequence). Trimming removed 5 bases from V and 6 bases from J; junction bases left unmatched: 21.